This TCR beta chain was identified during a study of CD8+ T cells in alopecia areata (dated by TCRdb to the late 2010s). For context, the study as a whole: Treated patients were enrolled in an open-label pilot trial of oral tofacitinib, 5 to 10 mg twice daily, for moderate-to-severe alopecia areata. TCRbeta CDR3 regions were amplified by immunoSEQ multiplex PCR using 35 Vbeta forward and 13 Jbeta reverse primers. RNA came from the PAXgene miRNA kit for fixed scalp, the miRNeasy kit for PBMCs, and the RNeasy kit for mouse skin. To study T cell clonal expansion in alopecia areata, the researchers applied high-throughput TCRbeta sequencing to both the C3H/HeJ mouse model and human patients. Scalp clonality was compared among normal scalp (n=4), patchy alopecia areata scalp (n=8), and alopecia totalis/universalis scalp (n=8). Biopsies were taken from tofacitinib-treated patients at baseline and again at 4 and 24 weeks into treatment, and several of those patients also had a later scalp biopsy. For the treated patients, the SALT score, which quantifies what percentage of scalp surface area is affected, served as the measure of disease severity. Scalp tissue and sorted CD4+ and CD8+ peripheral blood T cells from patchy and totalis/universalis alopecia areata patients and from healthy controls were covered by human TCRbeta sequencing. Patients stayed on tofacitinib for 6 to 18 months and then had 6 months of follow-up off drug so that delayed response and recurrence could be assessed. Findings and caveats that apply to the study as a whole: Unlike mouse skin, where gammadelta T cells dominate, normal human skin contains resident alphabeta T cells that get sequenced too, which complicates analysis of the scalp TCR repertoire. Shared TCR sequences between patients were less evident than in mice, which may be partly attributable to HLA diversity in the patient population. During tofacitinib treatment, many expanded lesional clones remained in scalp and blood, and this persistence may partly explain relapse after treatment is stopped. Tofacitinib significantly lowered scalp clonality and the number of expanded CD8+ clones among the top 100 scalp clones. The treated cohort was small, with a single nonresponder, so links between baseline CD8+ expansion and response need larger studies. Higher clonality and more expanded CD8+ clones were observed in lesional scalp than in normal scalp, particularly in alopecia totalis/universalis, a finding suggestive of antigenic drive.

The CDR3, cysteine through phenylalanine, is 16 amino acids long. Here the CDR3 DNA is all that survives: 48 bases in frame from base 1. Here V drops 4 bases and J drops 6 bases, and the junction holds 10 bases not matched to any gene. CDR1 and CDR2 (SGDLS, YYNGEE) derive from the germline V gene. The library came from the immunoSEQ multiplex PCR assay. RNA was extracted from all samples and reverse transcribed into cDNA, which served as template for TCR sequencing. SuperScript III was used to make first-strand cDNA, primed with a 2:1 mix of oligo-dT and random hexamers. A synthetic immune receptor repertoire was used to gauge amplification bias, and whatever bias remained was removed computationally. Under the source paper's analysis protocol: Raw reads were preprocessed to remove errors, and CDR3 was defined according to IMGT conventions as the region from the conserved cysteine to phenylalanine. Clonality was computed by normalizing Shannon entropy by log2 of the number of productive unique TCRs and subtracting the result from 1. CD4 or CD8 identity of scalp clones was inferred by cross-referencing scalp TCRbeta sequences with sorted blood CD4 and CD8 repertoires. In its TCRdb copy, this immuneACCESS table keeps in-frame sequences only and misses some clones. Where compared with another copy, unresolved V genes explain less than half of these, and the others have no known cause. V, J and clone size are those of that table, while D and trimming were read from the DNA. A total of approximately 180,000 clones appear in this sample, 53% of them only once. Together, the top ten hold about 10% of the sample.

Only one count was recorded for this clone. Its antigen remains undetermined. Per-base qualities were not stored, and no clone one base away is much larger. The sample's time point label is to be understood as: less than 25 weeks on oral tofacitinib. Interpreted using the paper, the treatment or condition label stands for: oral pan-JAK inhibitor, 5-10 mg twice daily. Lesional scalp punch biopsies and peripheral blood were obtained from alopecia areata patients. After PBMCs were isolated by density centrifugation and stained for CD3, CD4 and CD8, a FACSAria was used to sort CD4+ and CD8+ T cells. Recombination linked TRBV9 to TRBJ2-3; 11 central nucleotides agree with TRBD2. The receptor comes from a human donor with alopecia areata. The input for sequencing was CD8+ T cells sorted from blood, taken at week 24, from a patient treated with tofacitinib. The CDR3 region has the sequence CASSSNLAGGDDTQYF. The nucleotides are TGTGCCAGCAGCTCCAACCTAGCGGGGGGTGATGATACGCAGTATTTT. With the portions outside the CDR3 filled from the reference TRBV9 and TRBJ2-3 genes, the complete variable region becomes DSGVTQTPKHLITATGQRVTLRCSPRSGDLSVYWYQQSLDQGLQFLIQYYNGEERAKGNILERFSAQQFPDLHSELNLSSLELGDSALYFCASSSNLAGGDDTQYFGPGTRLTVL.